This TCR beta chain was retrieved from a study of MAIT cells during Salmonella Paratyphi A infection (dated by TCRdb to about 2017). Turning to the overall study: Adult volunteers aged 18 to 60 ingested a single dose of 1-5x10^3 CFU of S. Paratyphi A strain NVGH308. Diagnosed volunteers received ciprofloxacin 500 mg twice daily for 14 days starting at diagnosis. Points the paper makes about the study in general: A significant decrease in the space occupied by over-represented MAIT clonotypes was found from baseline to mid-infection (0.17 to 0.10), whereas no significant post-infection difference was found. The availability of volunteer samples limited the sample sizes, but these sizes were considered adequate to detect differences between groups. More expansion or contraction among the top five MAIT clonotypes was shown in diagnosed volunteers than in healthy controls (about 0.5 versus 0.13), suggesting infection-driven repertoire reshaping.

The sample's time point label is to be understood as: after infection, following antibiotic treatment. Over time, circulating MAIT cell TCRbeta repertoires were profiled in a handful of volunteers who came down with enteric fever following controlled oral challenge with live Salmonella Paratyphi A. MAIT cell samples were contributed by each diagnosed volunteer at pre-infection, mid-infection and post-infection timepoints. Enteric fever was diagnosed as Paratyphi A bacteremia and/or persistent fever above 38 °C lasting more than 12 hours. Infection was diagnosed in challenged volunteers between day 4 and day 7 after challenge. For RNA extraction, between roughly 4,500 and 10,000 MAIT cells from each sample were sorted straight into RNAqueous-Micro lysis buffer. Lymphoprep gradient centrifugation was used to isolate peripheral blood mononuclear cells from blood samples and leukocyte cones. Sorting was done on either a BD FACSAria Fusion or a BD FACSAria III sorter.

Libraries were constructed by 5' RACE. TCRbeta was amplified in two PCR rounds using Phusion High-Fidelity polymerase, and the primers carried sample-specific barcodes. TCRbeta libraries were made through template-switch cDNA synthesis using SMARTScribe reverse transcriptase and a TRBC-specific primer. The barcoded samples were pooled and then prepared using the NEBNext Ultra DNA Library Prep Kit for Illumina. Libraries were sequenced on an Illumina MiSeq with the MiSeq reagent kit v2, 300 cycles. The authors processed their data as follows. Jemultiplexer demultiplexed the reads by barcode, and MiTCR with default parameters aligned the reads. Non-functional sequences were removed with VDJtools, and each clonotype was defined by its amino acid sequence, with frequencies calculated from the assigned sequence reads. In the clonal space homeostasis analysis, clonotypes were grouped by frequency into over-represented (0.05-1), large, medium and small bins. Through fastp at Q25 and MiXCR, TCRdb rebuilt clones from the public reads, retaining in-frame beta chains. All rows with the same CDR3 protein become a single entry with the most common DNA and genes. These V and J calls derive from TCRdb rather than the authors' analysis. The sample table contains just under 1,500 distinct CDR3 sequences; only one count was recorded for around 64% of them. The ten most abundant clones make up around half of the sample.

In the case of this clonotype: No antigen is known for it. No quality values exist for individual bases; no much larger clone is one base distant.

The source was MAIT cells from blood, collected at the last sampling point of the challenge study. This clonotype originated in a person aged 18-69 years who was deliberately infected with Salmonella Paratyphi A in a paratyphoid fever challenge study.

The CDR3 protein: CASSLVGGLAGNTIYF. The sequenced DNA is TGTGCCAGCAGTTTAGTGGGGGGGTTGGCTGGAAACACCATATATTTT. The chain joins TRBV12-3 or TRBV12-4 to TRBJ1-3; the D gene is perhaps TRBD1, on 5 matching bases. V and J are truncated by 1 base and 2 bases respectively, leaving an intervening sequence of 12 bases. The CDR3 starts with the cysteine, ends with the phenylalanine, and has 16 residues. The entry retains the CDR3 DNA only, 48 bases that are in frame from base 1.